This entry describes one T cell receptor beta chain. Method: immunoSEQ multiplex PCR; TCRdb's copy keeps in-frame clones and lacks some. This sample has around 240,000 clones, with approximately 90% found just once. Which cohort a participant joined came from the clinical history participants gave. This specimen comes from a study of blood T cell repertoires in COVID-19. Study information: T cells, B-cell-depleted T cells, or PBMCs provided the cDNA or gDNA that served as material.

Germline V gene data show CDR1 as MNHEY and CDR2 as SVGAGI. The CDR3 consists of 13 residues. V lost 6 bases to trimming and J lost 3 bases, with 11 bases between them. This sequence joins TRBV6-5 and TRBJ1-1; possibly TRBD1 for D (6 bases). The sequencing sample was made of PBMCs or T cells enriched from blood (not recorded which). The TCR originated in a human donor in a cohort exposed to, infected with or recovered from COVID-19 (not recorded which). The donor label of this sample is uncertain. CDR3 in DNA: TGTGCCAGCAGACGGACAGTTGACACTGAAGCTTTCTTT. Its protein is CASRRTVDTEAFF.